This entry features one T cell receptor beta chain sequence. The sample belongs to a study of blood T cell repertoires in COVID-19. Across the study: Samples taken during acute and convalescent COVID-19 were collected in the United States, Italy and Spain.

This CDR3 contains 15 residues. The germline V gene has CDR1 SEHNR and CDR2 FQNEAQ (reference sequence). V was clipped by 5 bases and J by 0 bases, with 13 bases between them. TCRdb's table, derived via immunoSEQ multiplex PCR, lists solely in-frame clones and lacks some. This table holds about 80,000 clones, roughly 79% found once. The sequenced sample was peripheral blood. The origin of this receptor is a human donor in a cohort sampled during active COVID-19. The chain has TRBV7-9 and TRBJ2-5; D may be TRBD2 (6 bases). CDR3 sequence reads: CASSISGVYQETQYF. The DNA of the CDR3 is TGTGCCAGCAGCATTAGCGGAGTGTACCAAGAGACCCAGTACTTC.